This T cell receptor (beta chain) was retrieved from a study of vaccination and CD4 T cells after COVID-19. Study context: Median time from COVID diagnosis to post-COVID sampling was over 85 days (35 to 161).

As for treatment: approximately 9-day PBMC culture with coronavirus spike peptide pools or control peptides (ViraFEST assay). CD4+ T-cell collection from the unexposed donor predated the COVID-19 pandemic (2011-2018). CDR1 and CDR2 from the germline V gene are WSHSY and SAAADI. J was trimmed by 5 bases and V by 5 bases; bases with no gene match: 5. This CDR3 is 13 amino acids long. A note on this clonotype: Its antigen is not identified.

At the Johns Hopkins FTIC core, DNA taken from cultured CD4+ T cells was sequenced by way of the Oncomine TCR Beta short-read assay. Each CDR3 protein gets one entry after TCRdb re-called the PCR reads with MiXCR. The repertoire holds approximately 7,200 distinct CDR3 sequences, about a third seen once, with roughly 40% in the top ten. Sequencing was performed on CD4+ T cells from blood, cultured in vitro. The chain is built from TRBV10-2 and TRBJ1-1, with 7 bases matching TRBD1. This TCR derives from a human donor in good health. Here the CDR3 reads CASSQGGATEAFF. CDR3 in DNA: TGCGCCAGCAGTCAGGGGGGCGCGACTGAAGCTTTCTTT.